The 9 T cell receptor beta chains below were found in one sample sequenced in a study of circulating and synovial CD4+ cells in juvenile arthritis. The assay was immunoSEQ multiplex PCR, and TCRdb's table has in-frame clones only and misses some. Among roughly 32,000 clones listed, 90% to 95% were seen once. The sequenced sample consisted of CD4+ T cells from blood. All receptors derive from a human donor with juvenile idiopathic arthritis.

The chain recombines TRBV27 with TRBJ2-1; TRBD2 aligns across 12 bases. This CDR3 spans 13 amino acids. Losses at the gene ends were 10 bases for V and 8 bases for J; bases not matched to a gene: 6. Germline-derived CDR1 and CDR2 are MNHEY and SMNVEV (reference sequence). The CDR3 loop reads CATRLAGVYEQFF. For the CDR3, the DNA is TGTGCCACCCGACTAGCGGGGGTCTATGAGCAGTTCTTC.

This clone was seen once. The chain employs TRBV19 and TRBJ2-3; 11 bases align to TRBD2. Looked up from germline, CDR1 is LNHDA and CDR2 is SQIVND (reference sequence). The CDR3 extends over 17 amino acids. V shed 6 bases, J shed 4 bases, and the junction held 12 bases outside the gene matches. CDR3 sequence: CASSISGGAGWADTQYF. The DNA for the CDR3 is TGTGCCAGTAGCATTAGCGGGGGGGCGGGGTGGGCAGATACGCAGTATTTT.

This clone was detected only a few times. The rearrangement joins TRBV2 to TRBJ2-7, with 9 bases fitting TRBD2. The CDR3 is made up of 16 amino acids. Looked up from germline, CDR1 is SNHLY and CDR2 is FYNNEI. J lost 3 bases, V lost 8 bases, and 14 bases had no gene match. CDR3 in amino acids: CASDYPLAGENYEQYF. CDR3 nucleotides: TGTGCCAGCGATTACCCTTTAGCGGGGGAAAACTACGAGCAGTACTTC.

Here the CDR3 reads CASSLFAGQNYGYTF. The DNA for the CDR3 is TGTGCCAGCAGCTTGTTCGCAGGGCAGAACTATGGCTACACCTTC. The chain is built from TRBV5-5 and TRBJ1-2, with TRBD1 as a possible D gene (5 bases). The CDR3 consists of 15 residues. Germline loops: CDR1 SGHKS, CDR2 YYEKEE (reference sequence). V lost 1 base to trimming and J lost 2 bases, with 12 bases between them.

This clone was observed a few times. V usage is TRBV6-6 and J usage is TRBJ2-7; TRBD1 is a possible D gene (5 bases). The CDR3 covers 10 residues. The V and J ends lost 9 bases and 8 bases respectively, with 11 bases between them. Germline V CDR1 and CDR2: MNHNY, SVGAGI (reference sequence). The CDR3 sequence: CARGPKKQYF. The DNA for the CDR3 is TGTGCCAGGGGGCCCAAGAAGCAGTACTTC.

The gene calls are TRBV9 and TRBJ2-2; weak D call: TRBD1 (5 bases). V was cut by 0 bases and J by 3 bases, with 9 bases left in between. Germline V gene sequence: CDR1 SGDLS, CDR2 YYNGEE. The length of the CDR3 is 15 residues. CDR3 protein: CASSVVGLHTGELFF. Here the CDR3 DNA reads TGTGCCAGCAGCGTAGTGGGGCTTCACACCGGGGAGCTGTTTTTT.

This rearrangement joins TRBV19 to TRBJ2-5, with D perhaps TRBD2 (5 bases). The V gene lost 6 bases and the J gene lost 1 base, with 9 bases spanning the gap. Germline V gene data show CDR1 as LNHDA and CDR2 as SQIVND (reference sequence). CDR3 length: 13 residues. This CDR3 is CASSDYLQETQYF. In DNA, the CDR3 is TGTGCCAGTAGCGACTACCTCCAAGAGACCCAGTACTTC.

In regard to this clone: A read error may produce the germline difference seen at one junction end. Other DNA sequences in this specimen translate into the identical CDR3. The rearrangement uses TRBV19 and TRBJ1-6; D is perhaps TRBD1 (5 bases). The CDR3 totals 15 residues. CDR1 and CDR2 from the germline V gene are LNHDA and SQIVND (reference sequence). The CDR3, as DNA: TGTGCCAGTAGTGCCTGGCCGGGGGATAATTCGCCCCTCCACTTT. This encodes CASSAWPGDNSPLHF.

The gene calls are TRBV19 and TRBJ2-5; maybe TRBD1 (6 bases). This CDR3 comprises 14 residues. Looked up from germline, CDR1 is LNHDA and CDR2 is SQIVND (reference sequence). Trimming removed 5 bases from V and 2 bases from J, with 12 bases in between. CDR3 residues: CASSARDKQETQYF. CDR3 nucleotides: TGTGCCAGTAGTGCCCGGGACAAACAAGAGACCCAGTACTTC.